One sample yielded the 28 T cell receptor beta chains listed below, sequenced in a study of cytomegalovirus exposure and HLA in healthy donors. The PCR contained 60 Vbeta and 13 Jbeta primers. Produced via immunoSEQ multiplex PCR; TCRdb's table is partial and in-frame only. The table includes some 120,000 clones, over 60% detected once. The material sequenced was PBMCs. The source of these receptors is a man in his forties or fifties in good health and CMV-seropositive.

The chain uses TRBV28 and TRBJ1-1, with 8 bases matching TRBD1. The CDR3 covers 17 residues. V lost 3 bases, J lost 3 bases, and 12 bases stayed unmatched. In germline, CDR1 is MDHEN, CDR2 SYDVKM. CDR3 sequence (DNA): TGTGCCAGCAGTTTTCAGGGGGCAGGGAATGGGGACACTGAAGCTTTCTTT. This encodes CASSFQGAGNGDTEAFF.

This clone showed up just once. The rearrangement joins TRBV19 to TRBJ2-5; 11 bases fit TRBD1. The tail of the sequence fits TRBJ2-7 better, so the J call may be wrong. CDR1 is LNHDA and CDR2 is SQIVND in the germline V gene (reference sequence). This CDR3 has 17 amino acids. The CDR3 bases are TGTGCCAGTAGTATAGCGCCTCGGACAGGGGGCTTCGCCGAGCAGTACTTC. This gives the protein CASSIAPRTGGFAEQYF.

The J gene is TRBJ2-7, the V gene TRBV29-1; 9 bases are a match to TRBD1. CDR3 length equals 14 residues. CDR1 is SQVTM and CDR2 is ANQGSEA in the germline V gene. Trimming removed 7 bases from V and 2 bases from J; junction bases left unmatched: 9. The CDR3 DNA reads TGCAGCGCCATAGAGAGACAGGGGGCCTACGAGCAGTACTTC. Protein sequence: CSAIERQGAYEQYF.

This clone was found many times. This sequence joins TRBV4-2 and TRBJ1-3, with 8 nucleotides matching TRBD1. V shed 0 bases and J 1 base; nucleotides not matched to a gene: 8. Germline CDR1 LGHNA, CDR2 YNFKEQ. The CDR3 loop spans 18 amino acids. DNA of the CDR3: TGTGCCAGCAGCCAAGATCCGACAGGGGAGGCGTCTGGAAACACCATATATTTT. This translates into CASSQDPTGEASGNTIYF.

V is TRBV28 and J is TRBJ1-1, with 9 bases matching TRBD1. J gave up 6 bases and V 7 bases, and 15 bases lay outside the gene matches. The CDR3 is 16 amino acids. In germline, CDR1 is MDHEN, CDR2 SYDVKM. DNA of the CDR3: TGTGCCAGCAAACCATTCTCGGGACAGGGTTTTTCTGAAGCTTTCTTT. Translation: CASKPFSGQGFSEAFF.

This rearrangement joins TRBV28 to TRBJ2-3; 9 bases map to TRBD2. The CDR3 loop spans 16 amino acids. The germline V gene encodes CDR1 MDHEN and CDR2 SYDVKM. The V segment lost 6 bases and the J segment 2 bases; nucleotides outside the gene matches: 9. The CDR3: CASSSYLAGDTDTQYF. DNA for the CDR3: TGTGCCAGCAGCAGTTACTTAGCGGGGGACACAGATACGCAGTATTTT.

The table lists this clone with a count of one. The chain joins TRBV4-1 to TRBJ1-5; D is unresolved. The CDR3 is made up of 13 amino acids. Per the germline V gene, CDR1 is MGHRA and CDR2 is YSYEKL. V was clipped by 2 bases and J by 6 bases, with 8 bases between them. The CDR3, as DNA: TGCGCCAGCAGCCAACCTGGACTTCAGCCCCAGCATTTT. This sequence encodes CASSQPGLQPQHF.

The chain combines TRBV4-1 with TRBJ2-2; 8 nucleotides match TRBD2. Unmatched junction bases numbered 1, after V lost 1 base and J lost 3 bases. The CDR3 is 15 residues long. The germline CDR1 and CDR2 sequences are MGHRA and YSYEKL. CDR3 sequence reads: CASSQGGGYTGELFF. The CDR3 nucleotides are TGCGCCAGCAGCCAAGGCGGGGGGTACACCGGGGAGCTGTTTTTT.

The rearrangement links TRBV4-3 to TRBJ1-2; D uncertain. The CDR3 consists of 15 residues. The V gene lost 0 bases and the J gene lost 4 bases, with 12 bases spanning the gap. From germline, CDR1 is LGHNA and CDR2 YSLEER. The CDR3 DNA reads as TGCGCCAGCAGCCAAGACCCCAGGACTCTCTATGGCTACACCTTC. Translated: CASSQDPRTLYGYTF.

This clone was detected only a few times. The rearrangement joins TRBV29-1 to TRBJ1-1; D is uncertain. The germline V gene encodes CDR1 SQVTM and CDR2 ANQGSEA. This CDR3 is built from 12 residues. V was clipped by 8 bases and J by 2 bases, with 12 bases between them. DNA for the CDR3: TGCAGCACAAAATACCGAAACACTGAAGCTTTCTTT. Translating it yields CSTKYRNTEAFF.

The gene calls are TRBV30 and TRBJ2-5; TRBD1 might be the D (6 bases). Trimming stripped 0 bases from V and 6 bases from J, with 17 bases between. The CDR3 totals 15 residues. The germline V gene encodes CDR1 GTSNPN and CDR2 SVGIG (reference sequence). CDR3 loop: CAWSVRDKISKTQYF. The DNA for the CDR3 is TGTGCCTGGAGTGTACGGGACAAAATTTCGAAGACCCAGTACTTC.

CDR3 loop: CASSQAAGATQYF. Written as DNA, the CDR3 is TGTGCCAGCAGCCAAGCCGCAGGCGCGACCCAGTACTTC. The chain carries TRBV14 and TRBJ2-5; D is unclear. Germline CDR1 reads SGHDN; CDR2 reads FVKESK. V was clipped by 1 base and J by 7 bases, with 10 bases between them. This CDR3 is 13 amino acids long.

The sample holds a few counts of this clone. CDR3 residues: CASSEATGGESNQPQHF. The CDR3 DNA reads TGTGCCAGCAGCGAAGCGACAGGGGGCGAGAGCAATCAGCCCCAGCATTTT. The rearrangement links TRBV5-5 to TRBJ1-5; the match to TRBD1 covers 10 bases. This CDR3 contains 17 residues. The germline V gene has CDR1 SGHKS and CDR2 YYEKEE (reference sequence). V gave up 4 bases and J gave up 1 base; unmatched junction bases: 8.

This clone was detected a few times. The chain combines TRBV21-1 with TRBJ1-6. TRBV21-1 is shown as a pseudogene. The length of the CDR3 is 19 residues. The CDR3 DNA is TGTGCCAGCAGAGCGGGGGCCTTAGACTCGAGCTCCTATAATTCACCCCTCCACTTT. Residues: CASRAGALDSSSYNSPLHF.

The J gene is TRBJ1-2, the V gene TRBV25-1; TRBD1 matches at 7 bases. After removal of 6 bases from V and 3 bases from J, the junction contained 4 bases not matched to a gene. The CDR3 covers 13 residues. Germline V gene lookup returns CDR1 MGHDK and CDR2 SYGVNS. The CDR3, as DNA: TGTGCCAGCAGCCCGGGACAGCACTATGGCTACACCTTC. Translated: CASSPGQHYGYTF.

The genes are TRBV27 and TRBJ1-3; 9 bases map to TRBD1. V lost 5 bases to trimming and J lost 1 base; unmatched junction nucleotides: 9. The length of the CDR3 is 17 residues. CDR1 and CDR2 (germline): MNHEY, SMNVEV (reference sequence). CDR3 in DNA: TGTGCCAGCAGTAAACTGGACAGGGGAGCTTCTGGAAACACCATATATTTT. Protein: CASSKLDRGASGNTIYF.

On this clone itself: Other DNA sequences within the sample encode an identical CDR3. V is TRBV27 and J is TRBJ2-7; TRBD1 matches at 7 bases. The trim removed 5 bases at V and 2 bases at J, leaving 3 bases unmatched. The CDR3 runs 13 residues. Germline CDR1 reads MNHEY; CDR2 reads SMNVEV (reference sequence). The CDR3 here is CASSLGTAYEQYF. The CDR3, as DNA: TGTGCCAGCAGTCTGGGGACAGCCTACGAGCAGTACTTC.

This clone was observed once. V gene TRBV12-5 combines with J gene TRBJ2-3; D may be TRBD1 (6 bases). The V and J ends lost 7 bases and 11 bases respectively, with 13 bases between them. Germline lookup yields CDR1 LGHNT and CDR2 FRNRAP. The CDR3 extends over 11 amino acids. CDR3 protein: CASAIRGMQYF. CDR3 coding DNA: TGTGCTAGTGCCATCAGGGGTATGCAGTATTTT.

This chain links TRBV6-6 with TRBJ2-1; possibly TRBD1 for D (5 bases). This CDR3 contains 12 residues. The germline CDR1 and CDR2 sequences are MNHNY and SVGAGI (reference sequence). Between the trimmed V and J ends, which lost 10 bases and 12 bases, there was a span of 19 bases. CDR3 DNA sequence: TGTGCCACCAGGCTTCCCGGAAGGGGGCAGTTCTTC. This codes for CATRLPGRGQFF.

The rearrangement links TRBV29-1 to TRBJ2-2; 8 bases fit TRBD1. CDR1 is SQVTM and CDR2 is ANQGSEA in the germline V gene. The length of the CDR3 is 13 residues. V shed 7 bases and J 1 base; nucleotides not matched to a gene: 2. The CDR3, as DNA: TGCAGCGGGGGACAGGAGAACACCGGGGAGCTGTTTTTT. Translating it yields CSGGQENTGELFF.

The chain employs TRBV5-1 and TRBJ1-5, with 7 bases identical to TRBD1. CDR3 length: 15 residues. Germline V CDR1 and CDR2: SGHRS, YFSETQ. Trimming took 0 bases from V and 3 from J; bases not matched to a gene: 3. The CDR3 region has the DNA TGCGCCAGCAGCTTGGCAGGACAGGACAATCAGCCCCAGCATTTT. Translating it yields CASSLAGQDNQPQHF.

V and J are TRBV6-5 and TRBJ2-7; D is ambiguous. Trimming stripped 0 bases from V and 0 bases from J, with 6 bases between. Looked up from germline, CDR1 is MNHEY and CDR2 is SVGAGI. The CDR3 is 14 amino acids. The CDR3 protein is CASSYSSSSYEQYF. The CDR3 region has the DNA TGTGCCAGCAGTTACTCGAGTAGCTCCTACGAGCAGTACTTC.

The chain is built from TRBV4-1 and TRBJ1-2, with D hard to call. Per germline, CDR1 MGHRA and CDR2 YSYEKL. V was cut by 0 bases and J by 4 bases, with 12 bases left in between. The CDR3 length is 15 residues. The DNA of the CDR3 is TGCGCCAGCAGCCAAGAAGGTACGCTAGGCTATGGCTACACCTTC. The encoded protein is CASSQEGTLGYGYTF.

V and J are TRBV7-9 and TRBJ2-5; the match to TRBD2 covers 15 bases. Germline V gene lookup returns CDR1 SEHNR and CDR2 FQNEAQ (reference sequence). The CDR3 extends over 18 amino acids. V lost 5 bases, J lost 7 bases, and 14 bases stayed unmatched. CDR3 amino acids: CASSVPGTSGGQPGTQYF. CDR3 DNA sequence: TGTGCCAGCAGCGTACCCGGGACTAGCGGGGGGCAGCCGGGGACCCAGTACTTC.

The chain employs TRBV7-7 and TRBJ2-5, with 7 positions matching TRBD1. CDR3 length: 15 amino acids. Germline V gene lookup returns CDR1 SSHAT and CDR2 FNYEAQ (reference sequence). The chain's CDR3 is CAVGKTGSRQETQYF. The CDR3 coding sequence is TGTGCTGTAGGGAAGACAGGGAGCAGACAAGAGACCCAGTACTTC.

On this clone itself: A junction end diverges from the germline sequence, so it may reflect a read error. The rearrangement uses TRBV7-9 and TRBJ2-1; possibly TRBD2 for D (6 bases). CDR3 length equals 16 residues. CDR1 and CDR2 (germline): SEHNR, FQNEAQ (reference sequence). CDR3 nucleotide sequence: TGTTCCAGCAGCTTAGTGTCGGGAGTAACCTACAATGAGCAGTTCTTC. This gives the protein CSSSLVSGVTYNEQFF.

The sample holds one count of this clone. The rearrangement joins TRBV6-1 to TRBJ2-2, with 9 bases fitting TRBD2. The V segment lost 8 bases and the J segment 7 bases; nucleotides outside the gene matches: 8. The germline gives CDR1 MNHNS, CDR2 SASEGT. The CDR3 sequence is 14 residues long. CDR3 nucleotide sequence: TGTGCCAGCCACTTAGCGGGGGAGGTCGGGGAGCTGTTTTTT. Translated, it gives CASHLAGEVGELFF.

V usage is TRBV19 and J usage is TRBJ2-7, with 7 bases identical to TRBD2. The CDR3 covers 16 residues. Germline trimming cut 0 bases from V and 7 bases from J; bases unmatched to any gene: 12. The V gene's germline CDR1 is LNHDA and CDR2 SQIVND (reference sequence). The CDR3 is CASSIDGTTYSREQYF. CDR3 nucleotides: TGTGCCAGTAGTATAGATGGGACTACCTATTCTCGGGAGCAGTACTTC. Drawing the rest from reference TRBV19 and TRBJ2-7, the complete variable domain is DGGITQSPKYLFRKEGQNVTLSCEQNLNHDAMYWYRQDPGQGLRLIYYSQIVNDFQKGDIAEGYSVSREKKESFPLTVTSAQKNPTAFYLCASSIDGTTYSREQYFGPGTRLTVT.